This TCR beta chain was identified during a study of T-cell reconstitution after alpha-beta-depleted transplantation in children. Many counts were recorded for this clonotype. The antigen remains unidentified. During its preparation, the TCRbeta library received unique molecular identifiers. One entry per CDR3 protein results from TCRdb running MiXCR on the PCR reads. This sample yields around 960,000 distinct CDR3 sequences, of which about 29% are seen a single time; roughly 31% belongs to the top ten. Study observations and caveats: When one year had passed after transplant, most T-cell counts and diversity came from newly produced T cells. Several hundred rapidly expanded clones from non-depleted graft cells reportedly supplied alpha-beta T cells about two months post-transplant. The study traced high day-60 TCRbeta diversity in some patients to surviving recipient T cells and thymic progenitors.

V lost 3 bases and J lost 0, with 16 bases in between. The germline V gene encodes CDR1 SGHRS and CDR2 YFSETQ. This CDR3 has 18 amino acids. Here the sequenced sample was PBMCs, mostly from graft donor cells, taken 360 days after TCRalphabeta/CD19-depleted stem cell transplant. This receptor was taken from a boy under two years old who had a stem cell transplant for SCID, so the T cells may come from the graft donor. The chain employs TRBV5-1 and TRBJ2-6; D is unresolved. Written as DNA, the CDR3 is TGCGCCAGCAGCTACTACAGAGCTTCCTCCTCTGGGGCCAACGTCCTGACTTTC. It codes for CASSYYRASSSGANVLTF.